A selection of T cell receptor beta chains follows, all from one sample in a study of blood T cell repertoires in COVID-19. Profiled with immunoSEQ multiplex PCR; TCRdb holds only in-frame clones, not every one. The table records about 190,000 clones, around 85% of them present only once. Sequencing was carried out using peripheral blood. Receptors were obtained from a man between 25 and 39 years old with acute or convalescent COVID-19. CDR3s include the opening cysteine and the closing phenylalanine or tryptophan.

TRBJ1-6 | TRBV19 | CGMFGSPLHF
TRBJ1-4 | TRBV6-1 | CASSDRVGGEKLFF
TRBJ1-1 | TRBV6-4 | CASSDGRSTEAFF
TRBJ1-6 | TRBV19 | CASSMQGEANSPLHF
TRBJ2-3 | TRBV9 | CASSVTGGHNTDTQYF
TRBJ2-1 | TRBV13 | CASSRALAGYNEQFF
TRBJ1-4 | TRBV3-1/TRBV3-2 | CASSQAQGPNEKLFF
TRBJ1-1 | TRBV28 | CASSLYFRGAEAFF
TRBJ1-4 | TRBV13 | CASSHPKGQGNEKLFF
TRBJ2-3 | TRBV4-2 | CASSPLGGGGLHTDTQYF
TRBJ2-1 | TRBV5-1 | CASSLAPGSHNEQFF
TRBJ1-2 | TRBV7-9 | CASSLRESGYGYTF
TRBJ1-2 | TRBV18 | CASSPLDTNYGYTF
TRBJ2-5 | TRBV28 | CASSHRLTSWGETQYF
TRBJ1-1 | TRBV5-1 | CASSRERGALDTEAFF
TRBJ2-7 | TRBV11-2 | CASSLLAGASYEQYF
TRBJ1-1 | TRBV11-2 | CASSWTDSMNTEAFF
TRBJ1-2 | TRBV5-1 | CASSLQGNYGYTF
TRBJ2-3 | TRBV4-2 | CASSPQVAMPSTDTQYF
TRBJ1-2 | TRBV11-2 | CASSLVTRGGYGYTF
TRBJ2-5 | TRBV5-1 | CASSPGQQGRAETQYF
TRBJ1-5 | TRBV5-4 | CASSLELNQPQHF
TRBJ2-5 | TRBV2 | CASSGQGAKTQYF
TRBJ2-2 | TRBV18 | CASSPDIAGRTGELFF
TRBJ1-4 | TRBV7-9 | CATTQGGGISNEKLFF
TRBJ2-7 | TRBV10-2 | CASNQAGVGNYEQYF
TRBJ2-3 | TRBV5-1 | CASPDRPLYTQYF
TRBJ1-5 | TRBV7-9 | CASSLVSGGGNQPQHF
TRBJ1-2 | TRBV28 | CASSLKSSTNGYTF
TRBJ1-4 | TRBV19 | CASSPRDRGEKLFF
TRBJ1-5 | TRBV2 | CASTFIAVNQPQHF
TRBJ1-1 | TRBV2 | CASSEALIRGLNAEAFF
TRBJ1-1 | TRBV6-5 | CASTMSRGLNTEAFF
TRBJ2-1 | TRBV5-5 | CASSLATGTGYNEQFF
TRBJ1-3 | TRBV7-3 | CASSLKLGGSGNTIYF
TRBJ1-5 | TRBV19 | CASSIWTAGGDQPQHF
TRBJ2-7 | TRBV5-1 | CASSLGLGGSYEQYF
TRBJ2-3 | TRBV5-1 | CASSHGQGSTDTQYF
TRBJ1-2 | TRBV27 | CASSSYRDYGYTF
TRBJ2-4 | TRBV6-6 | CASSNRDRGLVQYF
TRBJ2-7 | TRBV28 | CASRTEDFPYEQYF
TRBJ2-1 | TRBV4-1 | CASSQQAIYNEQFF
TRBJ1-1 | TRBV19 | CASTLERTVMNTEAFF
TRBJ1-3 | TRBV18 | CASSPFPGTGVGNTIYF
TRBJ2-3 | TRBV7-3 | CASARGLGTDTQYF
TRBJ1-4 | TRBV6-1 | CASSEAWGTGDEKLFF
TRBJ1-3 | TRBV19 | CASSVTGGTSGNTIYF
TRBJ1-5 | TRBV13 | CASSLGHQGRQPQHF
TRBJ1-1 | TRBV7-9 | CASSEILQVGGTEAFF
TRBJ1-3 | TRBV19 | CASSIRPGGRSSGNTIYF
TRBJ1-5 | TRBV10-3 | CAISVGGAGQPQHF
TRBJ2-3 | TRBV10-1 | CASSESVTSGSTDTQYF
TRBJ2-1 | TRBV19 | CASSRGLAGYNEQFF
TRBJ1-4 | TRBV7-9 | CASSLGGPPEKLFF